The clone carrying this TCR beta chain showed up many times. What it binds is unknown. Arm-PCR with iRepertoire HTBI primers amplified the CDR3 regions for these TCR beta libraries. TCRdb passed the multiplex PCR reads through MiXCR, listing each CDR3 protein once. The table lists hundreds of thousands of distinct CDR3 sequences, around 20% of them singletons, with 14% in the top ten. These data originate in a study of regulatory T cells in long-lasting Graves disease. Study background: Positive TSH receptor antibodies alongside over 5 years of antithyroid drugs were what marked Graves' disease as persistent.

Described time point: persistent/refractory GD, antithyroid drugs over 5 years with positive TRAb. Scientists built the TCR library using RNA that was extracted from PBMCs. The CDR3 consists of 14 residues. Per the germline V gene, CDR1 is DFQATT and CDR2 is SNEGSKA (reference sequence). V was cut by 3 bases and J by 3 bases, with 11 bases left in between. Study-level findings and limits: Newly diagnosed Graves' patients had higher TCR diversity than persistent ones. Sample size, which was small, may have reduced accuracy.

This chain links TRBV20-1 with TRBJ2-2; no firm D call. This specimen consisted of peripheral blood mononuclear cells (PBMCs), obtained when the disease was refractory, from a patient treated with antithyroid drugs. The source is a female donor with Graves disease. Here the CDR3 reads CSASGVRDTGELFF. The CDR3 DNA follows: TGCAGTGCTAGTGGGGTTCGGGACACCGGGGAGCTGTTTTTT.